This T cell receptor beta chain was sequenced in a study of T cell responses to AZD1222 COVID-19 vaccine. The repertoire was sequenced with immunoSEQ multiplex PCR; TCRdb's copy has only in-frame clones and lacks some. The data hold 190,000 or so clones, with about 94% observed a single time. Germline V gene lookup returns CDR1 SGDLS and CDR2 YYNGEE. The length of the CDR3 is 15 residues. The V gene lost 0 bases and the J gene lost 0 bases, with 7 bases spanning the gap. Sequenced here: peripheral blood, sampled 28 days after the second AZD1222 dose. This clonotype was obtained from an adult who received the AZD1222 COVID-19 vaccine. The chain combines TRBV9 with TRBJ1-3; D is undetermined. CDR3 DNA sequence: TGTGCCAGCAGCGTAGATCTGGTCTCTGGAAACACCATATATTTT. Amino acid sequence: CASSVDLVSGNTIYF.